The present entry profiles one T cell receptor beta chain with its context. This record belongs to a study of blood T cell repertoires in COVID-19. In the study overall: From the United States, Italy and Spain came samples of acute and convalescent COVID-19.

The germline V gene encodes CDR1 SGDLS and CDR2 YYNGEE. This CDR3 has 14 residues. Trimming took 0 bases from V and 0 from J, leaving 7 bases between them. Profiled with immunoSEQ multiplex PCR; TCRdb holds only in-frame clones, not every one. The sample consists of hundreds of thousands of clones, over 75% of them appearing once. Participants came from under 30 US areas, aged about 18 to 95 years. The recovered donors of Cohort 3 showed two negative PCRs, clearance, or symptom resolution. Material for sequencing was PBMCs or T cells enriched from blood (not recorded which). J is TRBJ2-7 and V is TRBV9; D is ambiguous. This sequence originates from a woman aged 25 to 39 who had recovered from COVID-19. The CDR3 bases are TGTGCCAGCAGCGTAGCTGAGCACTCCTACGAGCAGTACTTC. Protein product: CASSVAEHSYEQYF.